This T cell receptor beta chain was observed in a study of cytomegalovirus exposure and HLA in healthy donors. Study observations and caveats: In an earlier analysis, about 87% or about 30%: the productive usage of most TCR beta V segments. When analyzed later, a missense DCLRE1C variant was found to be linked to TCR beta V- and J-gene trimming. An observed cluster of highly shared sequence variants was recorded as a likely sequencing artifact.

CDR3 length equals 14 residues. Trimming cost V 0 bases and J 2 bases, with 7 bases left between them. CDR1 is LNHNV and CDR2 is YYDKDF in the germline V gene (reference sequence). The PCR used 60 Vbeta and 13 Jbeta primers. Assay: immunoSEQ multiplex PCR; the TCRdb copy retains only in-frame clones and omits some. The table lists 150,000 to 200,000 clones, about four fifths of them singletons. This clone occurred a few times. Its antigen is currently unknown. The sequencing input was PBMCs. The chain has TRBV15 and TRBJ1-1, with D uncertain. The source is a woman aged 25 to 45 in good health and CMV-seropositive. The chain's CDR3 is CATSRDLRNTEAFF. In DNA form, the CDR3 reads TGTGCCACCAGCAGAGATTTGCGTAACACTGAAGCTTTCTTT.